The sequence of this TCR beta chain was determined in a study of T cell changes during pregnancy in multiple sclerosis (dated by TCRdb to about 2019). Context from the whole study: Changes in the T cell repertoire over the course of pregnancy were examined in this study in women with multiple sclerosis.

Library preparation employed the immunoSEQ multiplex PCR assay. TCRdb stores this immuneACCESS table with in-frame sequences only. Part of the clones is absent; in the studies checked, under half of the shortfall reflects unresolved V genes, and no reason is known for the rest. This sample comprises approximately 41,000 clones, 90% of them detected only once. The ten largest account for less than 12% of the sample. Including the terminal cysteine and phenylalanine, the CDR3 comprises 14 residues. Only CDR3 DNA remains: 42 bases, in frame from the first base. The CDR1 and CDR2 encoded by the germline V gene (reference sequence) are GTSNPN and SVGIG. The V end gives up 2 bases and the J end 3 bases, leaving 3 bases in the junction not matched to a gene. This clone occurred once. Its antigen is unknown. The sample holds no much larger clone one base away, and base qualities are not on file. The sample contains more than one DNA sequence encoding this CDR3.

The specimen comprised CD8+ T cells from peripheral blood mononuclear cells, sampled in the first trimester of pregnancy. This receptor was identified in a female donor with multiple sclerosis, enrolled in a pregnancy study. The chain uses TRBV30 and TRBJ1-3, with 8 bases matching TRBD1. The CDR3 amino acid sequence is: CAWSIGTGGNTIYF. The DNA is as follows: TGTGCCTGGAGTATCGGGACAGGTGGAAACACCATATATTTT.